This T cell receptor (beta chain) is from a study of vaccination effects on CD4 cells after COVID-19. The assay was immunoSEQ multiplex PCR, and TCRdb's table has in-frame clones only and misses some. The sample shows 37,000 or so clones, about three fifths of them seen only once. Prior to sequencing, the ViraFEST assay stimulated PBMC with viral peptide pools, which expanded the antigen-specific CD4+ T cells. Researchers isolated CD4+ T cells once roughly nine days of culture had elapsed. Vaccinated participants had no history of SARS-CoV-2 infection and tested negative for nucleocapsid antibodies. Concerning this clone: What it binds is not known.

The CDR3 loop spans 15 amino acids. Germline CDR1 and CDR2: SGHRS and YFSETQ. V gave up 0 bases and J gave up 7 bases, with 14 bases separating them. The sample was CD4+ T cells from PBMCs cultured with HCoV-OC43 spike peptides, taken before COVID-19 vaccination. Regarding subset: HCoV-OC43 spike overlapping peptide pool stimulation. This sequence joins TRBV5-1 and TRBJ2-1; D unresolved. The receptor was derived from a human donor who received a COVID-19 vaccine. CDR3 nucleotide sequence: TGCGCCAGCAGCTTGGAATCCCGGACCCCAAATGAGCAGTTCTTC. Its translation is CASSLESRTPNEQFF.